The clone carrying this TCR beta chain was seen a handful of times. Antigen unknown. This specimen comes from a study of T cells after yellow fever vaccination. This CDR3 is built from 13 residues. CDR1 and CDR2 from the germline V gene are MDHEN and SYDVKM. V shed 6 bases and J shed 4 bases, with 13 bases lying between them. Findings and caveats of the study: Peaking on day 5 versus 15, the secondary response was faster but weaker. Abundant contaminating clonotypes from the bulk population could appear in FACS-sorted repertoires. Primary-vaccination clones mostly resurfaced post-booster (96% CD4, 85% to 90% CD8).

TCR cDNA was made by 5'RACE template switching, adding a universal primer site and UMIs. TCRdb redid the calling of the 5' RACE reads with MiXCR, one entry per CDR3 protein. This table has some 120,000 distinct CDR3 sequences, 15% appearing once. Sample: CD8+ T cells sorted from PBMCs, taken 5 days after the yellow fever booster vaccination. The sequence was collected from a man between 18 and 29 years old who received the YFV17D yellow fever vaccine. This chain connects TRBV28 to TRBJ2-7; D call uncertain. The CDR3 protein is CASSPSVRYEQYV. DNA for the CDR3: TGTGCCAGCAGCCCTTCTGTACGTTACGAGCAGTACGTC.